This T cell receptor (beta chain) is drawn from a study of blood T cell repertoires in COVID-19. Source study methods: For nucleated cells, counts were estimated from reference gene primer amplification. Libraries were prepared by immunoSEQ multiplex PCR; TCRdb keeps only in-frame clonotypes and omits some of them. V, J and clone size were drawn from that table, and D and trimming were deduced from the DNA. Of about 280,000 clones listed, roughly 87% are singletons. Recovery among Cohort 3 donors was established by two negative PCRs, clearance, or symptom resolution. This CDR3 is 13 amino acids long. Germline-derived CDR1 and CDR2 are LNHDA and SQIVND (reference sequence). The V end lost 8 bases, the J end lost 5 bases, and 16 bases lay between the germline ends.

Sequenced sample: PBMCs or T cells enriched from blood (not recorded which). The receptor was isolated from a woman in her twenties or thirties who had recovered from COVID-19. The chain links TRBV19 to TRBJ2-7; a possible D gene is TRBD1 (5 bases). The CDR3 DNA reads TGTGCCAGTGCCTTGGGCCCCAGGGACGAGCAGTACTTC. It specifies CASALGPRDEQYF.